A single T cell receptor (beta chain) is shown here with its context. CDR3 length: 14 amino acids. Trimming pared 5 bases from V and 3 bases from J, leaving 13 bases between. Germline V CDR1 and CDR2: MDHEN, SYDVKM. Some clones are missing from TCRdb's copy, which holds only in-frame ones; the method was immunoSEQ multiplex PCR. The sample includes fewer than 300,000 clones, approximately 83% seen only once; the top ten take about 4.3%. The data were obtained in a study of blood T cell repertoires in COVID-19. Input material: PBMCs or T cells enriched from blood (not recorded which). The chain joins TRBV28 to TRBJ1-2; D is ambiguous. The clonotype comes from a woman in her 30s who had recovered from COVID-19. The DNA of the CDR3 is TGTGCCAGCAGTCAAGGTATGAGGGACTATGGCTACACCTTC. Protein: CASSQGMRDYGYTF.